This passage covers 7 T cell receptor beta chains from one sample sequenced in a study of PD-1 blockade in classical Hodgkin lymphoma. This table comes from immunoSEQ multiplex PCR, and its TCRdb copy is limited to in-frame clones, with some not included. The sample gives some 90,000 clones, 75% to 85% of which show up once; over 15% is in the top ten. Time point in this sample: cycle 4 day 1 (C4D1), after less than 7 weeks of nivolumab. Every single patient, without exception, relapsed after autologous stem cell transplantation, and brentuximab vedotin exposure varied. The sequencing used peripheral blood mononuclear cells (PBMCs), collected before the fourth cycle of nivolumab. All receptors come from a human donor with classical Hodgkin lymphoma.

This chain's CDR3 is CASSLGLAVSTDTQYF. In DNA, the CDR3 is TGTGCCAGCAGCTTGGGGCTAGCGGTGAGCACAGATACGCAGTATTTT. The rearrangement joins TRBV5-6 to TRBJ2-3; TRBD2 agrees at 7 bases. Trimming cost V 0 bases and J 0 bases; bases outside gene matches: 4. The germline V gene has CDR1 SGHDT and CDR2 YYEEEE. This CDR3 is built from 16 residues.

This clone has more than one count but fewer than ten. This rearrangement joins TRBV28 to TRBJ1-5, with TRBD1 matching 7 bases. The germline gives CDR1 MDHEN, CDR2 SYDVKM. V was pared by 3 bases and J by 1 base, with 12 bases of the junction left unmatched. This CDR3 spans 18 amino acids. CDR3 sequence (DNA): TGTGCCAGCAGTTTGACCCGACAGGGAATGGGGAGCAATCAGCCCCAGCATTTT. This gives the protein CASSLTRQGMGSNQPQHF.

The rearrangement links TRBV2 to TRBJ1-3; TRBD1 aligns across 8 bases. The germline V gene encodes CDR1 SNHLY and CDR2 FYNNEI. The V and J ends lost 6 bases and 4 bases, in that order; junction bases with no gene match: 5. This CDR3 is built from 14 residues. The CDR3 nucleotides read TGTGCCAGCAGCGGACAGGGAAGAGGAAACACCATATATTTT. Its protein product is CASSGQGRGNTIYF.

The chain links TRBV5-1 to TRBJ2-7; TRBD2 matches 9 bases. CDR1 is SGHRS and CDR2 is YFSETQ in the germline V gene. V lost 4 bases and J lost 2; bases outside the gene matches: 4. This CDR3 spans 14 amino acids. This chain's CDR3 is CASSGLAGTYEQYF. CDR3 nucleotide sequence: TGCGCCAGCAGCGGGCTAGCGGGGACCTACGAGCAGTACTTC. Full variable domain (outside the CDR3, taken from reference TRBV5-1 and TRBJ2-7): KAGVTQTPRYLIKTRGQQVTLSCSPISGHRSVSWYQQTPGQGLQFLFEYFSETQRNKGNFPGRFSGRQFSNSRSEMNVSTLELGDSALYLCASSGLAGTYEQYFGPGTRLTVT.

This chain joins TRBV2 and TRBJ2-1; TRBD2 matches at 8 bases. The CDR3 runs to 13 residues. Germline-derived CDR1 and CDR2 are SNHLY and FYNNEI. V dropped 4 bases and J dropped 12; count of bases not matched to a gene: 8. As DNA, the CDR3 is TGTGCCAGCAGTGTAATTCCGGGAGGGGGGCAGTTCTTC. It is translated as CASSVIPGGGQFF.

The rearrangement joins TRBV11-2 to TRBJ2-3, with a weak D call TRBD1 (5 bases). Germline V CDR1 and CDR2: SGHAT, FQNNGV. The CDR3 runs 15 residues. V was clipped by 4 bases and J by 2 bases, with 13 bases between them. The CDR3 DNA is TGTGCCAGCAGCTCCCAGACAGACTTCACAGATACGCAGTATTTT. Encoded protein: CASSSQTDFTDTQYF.

This clone occurred a few times. The gene calls are TRBV11-2 and TRBJ2-1; 10 bases agree with TRBD2. The CDR3 sequence is 17 residues long. Per germline, CDR1 SGHAT and CDR2 FQNNGV. V lost 0 bases, J lost 13 bases, and 15 bases stayed unmatched. The DNA of the CDR3 is TGTGCCAGCAGCTTAGATGGGGGAGGTCTAGCGGGGGTAAATCAGTTCTTC. Translating it yields CASSLDGGGLAGVNQFF.